This T cell receptor beta chain was retrieved from a study of T cell repertoires in cytomegalovirus infection. Study in general: TCR beta signatures that were public indicated CMV infection and matching HLA type.

TCRdb reprocessed the reads via MiXCR and lists one record per CDR3 protein. The table lists roughly 230,000 distinct CDR3 sequences, 10% to 15% of them singletons. Findings of the study overall: People with CMV and the relevant HLA were identified by cumulative public TCR beta family frequency. There were HLA-C-restricted CMV-specific TCR beta clonotypes dominating the ex vivo response.

This clonotype came up a few times. Its antigen is still unknown. The clonotype was recovered from a human donor in good health (CMV status not recorded). Some clones in this sample may be carry-over from other donors' samples. Sequenced input: PBMCs.

The CDR3 nucleotides are TGTGCCAGCAGCCCCGACAGTTCTAGCACAGATACGCAGTATTTT. Protein product: CASSPDSSSTDTQYF. This chain uses TRBV11-3 with TRBJ2-3, with D maybe TRBD1 (5 bases). The ends were cut back, 5 bases at V and 0 bases at J, with 12 bases in the middle. The CDR3 consists of 15 residues. Germline lookup yields CDR1 SGHNT and CDR2 YENEEA.